The 14 T cell receptor beta chains below all came from one sample that was sequenced in a study of cytomegalovirus exposure and HLA in healthy donors. Generated by immunoSEQ multiplex PCR, the TCRdb table keeps only in-frame clones and is missing some. The sample records fewer than 120,000 clones, roughly 90% being singletons. The sample consisted of PBMCs. The source is a woman younger than 35 in good health and CMV-seronegative.

The gene calls are TRBV7-2 and TRBJ1-5; perhaps TRBD1 as D (5 bases). The CDR3 length is 16 residues. Trimming took off 1 base at V and 6 bases at J, with 16 bases between the two ends. Per germline, CDR1 SGHTA and CDR2 FQGNSA. The CDR3 loop reads CASSLGGGNVAQPQHF. For the CDR3, the DNA is TGTGCCAGCAGCTTAGGTGGGGGGAACGTCGCTCAGCCCCAGCATTTT.

The sample holds a few counts of this clone. V and J are TRBV14 and TRBJ1-1; tentatively, D is TRBD1 (5 bases). The CDR3 is 14 amino acids. Trimming removed 6 bases from V and 1 base from J, with 12 bases in between. The germline gives CDR1 SGHDN, CDR2 FVKESK. The CDR3 here is CASRQTGPNTEAFF. In DNA, the CDR3 is TGTGCCAGCAGGCAAACAGGACCGAACACTGAAGCTTTCTTT.

CDR3 amino acids: CASSVGPSGGSYEQYF. CDR3 DNA sequence: TGTGCCAGCAGCGTAGGTCCTAGCGGGGGATCCTACGAGCAGTACTTC. The chain uses TRBV9 and TRBJ2-7; TRBD2 aligns across 10 bases. The CDR3 is 16 amino acids. Germline CDR1 reads SGDLS; CDR2 reads YYNGEE. V shed 0 bases and J 1 base; nucleotides not matched to a gene: 4.

This chain links TRBV11-2 with TRBJ2-1; D might be TRBD1 (5 bases). There are 13 residues in the CDR3. Trimming removed 8 bases at V and 3 bases at J, with 11 bases between. The V gene's germline CDR1 is SGHAT and CDR2 FQNNGV. The CDR3 region is CASDSYFYNEQFF. CDR3 nucleotides: TGTGCCAGCGACAGTTACTTCTACAATGAGCAGTTCTTC.

The V and J genes are TRBV29-1 and TRBJ2-1; D unclear. The V and J ends lost 4 bases and 6 bases respectively, with 13 bases between them. CDR1 and CDR2 from the germline V gene are SQVTM and ANQGSEA. The length of the CDR3 is 13 residues. The CDR3 loop reads CSVGQVSSNEQFF. The CDR3, as DNA: TGCAGCGTTGGGCAGGTCTCCAGCAATGAGCAGTTCTTC.

The chain has TRBV28 and TRBJ1-2, with a possible D match to TRBD1 (5 bases). V shed 2 bases and J shed 5 bases, with 6 bases lying between them. The CDR3 is 12 amino acids. Germline assignment: CDR1 MDHEN and CDR2 SYDVKM. The CDR3 coding sequence is TGTGCCAGCAGTTTAACAGGTTATGGCTACACCTTC. Translated, it gives CASSLTGYGYTF.

The V gene is TRBV4-1, the J gene TRBJ1-4; no firm D call. From germline, CDR1 is MGHRA and CDR2 YSYEKL. The CDR3 is 14 amino acids. V was pared by 3 bases and J by 8 bases, with 13 bases between. CDR3: CASSHPLSAEKLFF. As DNA, the CDR3 is TGCGCCAGCAGCCACCCCCTTTCTGCGGAAAAACTGTTTTTT.

The rearrangement joins TRBV6-5 to TRBJ1-2; D gene unclear. V lost 4 bases and J 3 bases, leaving 15 bases between the germline ends. CDR3 length equals 15 residues. Germline assignment: CDR1 MNHEY and CDR2 SVGAGI. In nucleotides, the CDR3 is TGTGCCAGCAGTTCTAGCGCGCGGGCCTACTATGGCTACACCTTC. Its translation: CASSSSARAYYGYTF.

This chain links TRBV14 with TRBJ2-7; D not certain. Germline V gene lookup returns CDR1 SGHDN and CDR2 FVKESK. V dropped 1 base and J dropped 2 bases, with 3 bases sitting between them. The CDR3 extends over 12 amino acids. CDR3 region: CASSQAPYEQYF. CDR3 DNA sequence: TGTGCCAGCAGCCAAGCTCCCTACGAGCAGTACTTC.

This chain's CDR3 is CASRTGDEKLFF. CDR3 nucleotides: TGTGCCAGCAGGACAGGGGACGAAAAACTGTTTTTT. The chain has TRBV28 and TRBJ1-4, with 8 bases fitting TRBD1. Looked up from germline, CDR1 is MDHEN and CDR2 is SYDVKM. The CDR3 is made up of 12 amino acids. V gave up 6 bases and J gave up 8 bases; unmatched junction bases: 2.

The chain is built from TRBV5-1 and TRBJ1-2; D is undetermined. The CDR3 is 17 residues long. Germline CDR1 and CDR2: SGHRS and YFSETQ. Between the trimmed V and J ends, which lost 4 bases and 0 bases, there was a span of 19 bases. This CDR3 reads CASSPRRPYSANYGYTF. In DNA, the CDR3 is TGCGCCAGCAGCCCCCGAAGACCTTACAGTGCTAACTATGGCTACACCTTC.

This clone was detected only a few times. The chain uses TRBV19 and TRBJ1-2, with D maybe TRBD1 (5 bases). Germline lookup yields CDR1 LNHDA and CDR2 SQIVND (reference sequence). Trimming removed 6 bases from V and 4 bases from J, with 6 bases in between. The CDR3 is 11 amino acids. The CDR3 DNA reads as TGTGCCAGTAGCGACAGCTATGGCTACACCTTC. Protein: CASSDSYGYTF. Full variable domain (remainder filled in from reference TRBV19 and TRBJ1-2): DGGITQSPKYLFRKEGQNVTLSCEQNLNHDAMYWYRQDPGQGLRLIYYSQIVNDFQKGDIAEGYSVSREKKESFPLTVTSAQKNPTAFYLCASSDSYGYTFGSGTRLTVV.

This sequence joins TRBV16 and TRBJ1-6; D gene unclear. V gave up 1 base and J gave up 6 bases, with 10 bases separating them. The CDR3 runs to 15 residues. Germline values: CDR1 KGHSY, CDR2 FQNENV. The CDR3 DNA is TGTGCCAGCAGCCAATTCCTAGAGGCTAATTCACCCCTCCACTTT. This translates into CASSQFLEANSPLHF.

In this sample, this clone turned up a few times. The CDR3 region is CASSFRRVTYEQYF. The DNA for the CDR3 is TGTGCCAGCAGTTTCCGCAGGGTCACCTACGAGCAGTACTTC. V usage is TRBV28 and J usage is TRBJ2-7; a weak D match, TRBD1 (5 bases). V shed 3 bases and J shed 2 bases, with 11 bases lying between them. CDR1 and CDR2 from the germline V gene are MDHEN and SYDVKM. CDR3 length: 14 amino acids.